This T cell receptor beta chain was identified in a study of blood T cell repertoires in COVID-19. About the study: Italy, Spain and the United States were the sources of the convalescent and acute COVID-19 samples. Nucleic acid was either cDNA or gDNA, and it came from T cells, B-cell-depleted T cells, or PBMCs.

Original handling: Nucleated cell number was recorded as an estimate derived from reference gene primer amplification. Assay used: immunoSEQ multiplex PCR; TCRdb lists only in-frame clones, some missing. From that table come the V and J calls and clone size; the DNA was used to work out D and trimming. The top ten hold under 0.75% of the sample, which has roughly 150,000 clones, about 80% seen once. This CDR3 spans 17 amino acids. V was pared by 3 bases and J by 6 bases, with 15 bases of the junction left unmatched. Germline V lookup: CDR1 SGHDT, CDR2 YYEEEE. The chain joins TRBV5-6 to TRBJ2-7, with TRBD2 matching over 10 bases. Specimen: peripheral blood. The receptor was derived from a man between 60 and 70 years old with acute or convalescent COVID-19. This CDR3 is CASSSRGWASGSSEQYF. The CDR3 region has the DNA TGTGCCAGCAGCTCCCGAGGGTGGGCTAGCGGGAGTAGCGAGCAGTACTTC.